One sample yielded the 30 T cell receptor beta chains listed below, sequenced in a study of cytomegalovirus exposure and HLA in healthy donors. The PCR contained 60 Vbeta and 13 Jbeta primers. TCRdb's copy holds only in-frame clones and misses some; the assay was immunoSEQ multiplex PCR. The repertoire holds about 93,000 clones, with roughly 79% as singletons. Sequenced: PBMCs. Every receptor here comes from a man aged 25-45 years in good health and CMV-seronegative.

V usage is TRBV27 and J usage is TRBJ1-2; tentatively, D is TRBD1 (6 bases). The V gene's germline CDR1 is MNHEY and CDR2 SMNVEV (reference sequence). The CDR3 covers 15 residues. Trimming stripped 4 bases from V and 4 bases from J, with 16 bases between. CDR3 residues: CASSSEARGSYGYTF. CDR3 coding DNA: TGTGCCAGCAGTTCAGAGGCGAGGGGGTCCTATGGCTACACCTTC.

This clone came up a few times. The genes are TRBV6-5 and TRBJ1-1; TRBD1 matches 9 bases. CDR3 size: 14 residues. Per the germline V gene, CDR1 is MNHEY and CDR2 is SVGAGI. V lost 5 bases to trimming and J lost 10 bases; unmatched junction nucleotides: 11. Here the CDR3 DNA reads TGTGCCAGCAGTACCCCGGGACAGGGACTTGTAGCTTTCTTT. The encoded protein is CASSTPGQGLVAFF.

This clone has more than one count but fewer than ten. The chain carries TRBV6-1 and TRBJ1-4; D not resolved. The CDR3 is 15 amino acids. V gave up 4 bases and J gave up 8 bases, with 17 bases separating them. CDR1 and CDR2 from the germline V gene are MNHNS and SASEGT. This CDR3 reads CASSGYLESGEKLFF. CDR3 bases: TGTGCCAGCAGTGGATATCTCGAGTCCGGGGAAAAACTGTTTTTT.

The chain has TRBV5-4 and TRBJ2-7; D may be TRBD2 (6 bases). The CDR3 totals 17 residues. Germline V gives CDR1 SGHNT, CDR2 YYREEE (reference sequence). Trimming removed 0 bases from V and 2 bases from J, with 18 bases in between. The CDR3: CASSLGAGPRSTYEQYF. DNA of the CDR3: TGTGCCAGCAGCTTGGGGGCGGGACCCCGATCTACCTACGAGCAGTACTTC. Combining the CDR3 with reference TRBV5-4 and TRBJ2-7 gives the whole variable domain ETGVTQSPTHLIKTRGQQVTLRCSSQSGHNTVSWYQQALGQGPQFIFQYYREEENGRGNFPPRFSGLQFPNYSSELNVNALELDDSALYLCASSLGAGPRSTYEQYFGPGTRLTVT.

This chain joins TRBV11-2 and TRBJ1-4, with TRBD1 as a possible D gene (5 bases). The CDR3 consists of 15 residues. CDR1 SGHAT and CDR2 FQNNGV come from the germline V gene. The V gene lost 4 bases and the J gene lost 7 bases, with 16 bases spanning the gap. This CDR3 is CASSSTHGGSEKLFF. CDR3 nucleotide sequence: TGTGCCAGCAGCTCAACACACGGGGGAAGTGAAAAACTGTTTTTT.

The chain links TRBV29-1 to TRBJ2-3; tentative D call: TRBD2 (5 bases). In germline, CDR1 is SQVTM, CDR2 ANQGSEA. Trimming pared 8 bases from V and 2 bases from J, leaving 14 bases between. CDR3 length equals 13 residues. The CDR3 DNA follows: TGCAGCCCGACCCGGGATACCACAGATACGCAGTATTTT. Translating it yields CSPTRDTTDTQYF.

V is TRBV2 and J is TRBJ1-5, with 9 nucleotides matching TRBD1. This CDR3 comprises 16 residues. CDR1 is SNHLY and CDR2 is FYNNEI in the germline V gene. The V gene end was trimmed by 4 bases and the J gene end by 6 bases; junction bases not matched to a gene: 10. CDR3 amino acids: CASSASGQGSGQPQHF. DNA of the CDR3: TGTGCCAGCAGTGCTTCGGGACAGGGAAGTGGTCAGCCCCAGCATTTT.

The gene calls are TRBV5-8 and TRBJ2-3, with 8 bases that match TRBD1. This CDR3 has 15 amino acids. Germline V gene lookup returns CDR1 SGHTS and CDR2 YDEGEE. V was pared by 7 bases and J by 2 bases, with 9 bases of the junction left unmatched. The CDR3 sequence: CASFRTGRNTDTQYF. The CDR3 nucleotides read TGTGCCAGCTTTAGGACAGGGCGGAACACAGATACGCAGTATTTT.

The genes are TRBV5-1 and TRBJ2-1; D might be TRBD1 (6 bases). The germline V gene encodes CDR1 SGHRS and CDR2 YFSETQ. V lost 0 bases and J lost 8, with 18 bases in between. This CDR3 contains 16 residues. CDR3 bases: TGCGCCAGCAGCTTGGATCCCGCTGCACAGGGCGATGAGCAGTTCTTC. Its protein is CASSLDPAAQGDEQFF.

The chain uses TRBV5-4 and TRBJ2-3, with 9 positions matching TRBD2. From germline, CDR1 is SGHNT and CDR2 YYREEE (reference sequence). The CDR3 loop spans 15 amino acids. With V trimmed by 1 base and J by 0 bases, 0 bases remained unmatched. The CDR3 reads CASSLLAGSTDTQYF. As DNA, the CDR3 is TGTGCCAGCAGCTTGCTAGCGGGAAGCACAGATACGCAGTATTTT.

The CDR3 spells CASSSRDTAPRLYEQYV. The CDR3 DNA reads as TGTGCCAGCAGCTCCCGAGACACGGCCCCTCGTTTATACGAGCAGTACGTC. This chain joins TRBV7-9 and TRBJ2-7; D gene unclear. The V gene's germline CDR1 is SEHNR and CDR2 FQNEAQ (reference sequence). V was clipped by 4 bases and J by 4 bases, with 23 bases between them. There are 17 residues in the CDR3.

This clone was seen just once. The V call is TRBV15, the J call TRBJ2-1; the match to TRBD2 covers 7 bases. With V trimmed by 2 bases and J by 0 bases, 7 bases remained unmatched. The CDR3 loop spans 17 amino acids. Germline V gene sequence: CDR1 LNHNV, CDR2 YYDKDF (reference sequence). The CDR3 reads CATSRILARGSYNEQFF. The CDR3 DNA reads TGTGCCACCAGCAGAATACTAGCGAGAGGCTCCTACAATGAGCAGTTCTTC.

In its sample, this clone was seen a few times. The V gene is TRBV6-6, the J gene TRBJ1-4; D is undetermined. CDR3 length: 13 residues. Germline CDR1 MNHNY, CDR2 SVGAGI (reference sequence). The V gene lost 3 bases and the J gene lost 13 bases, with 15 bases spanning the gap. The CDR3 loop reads CASSYEGLKGLFF. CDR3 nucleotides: TGTGCCAGCAGTTATGAGGGTCTGAAGGGACTGTTTTTT.

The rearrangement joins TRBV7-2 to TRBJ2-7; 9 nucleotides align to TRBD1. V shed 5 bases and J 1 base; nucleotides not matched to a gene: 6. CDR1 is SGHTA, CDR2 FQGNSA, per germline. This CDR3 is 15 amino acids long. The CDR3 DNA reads TGTGCCAGCAGCGAGGGACAGGGAACTTCCTACGAGCAGTACTTC. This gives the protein CASSEGQGTSYEQYF.

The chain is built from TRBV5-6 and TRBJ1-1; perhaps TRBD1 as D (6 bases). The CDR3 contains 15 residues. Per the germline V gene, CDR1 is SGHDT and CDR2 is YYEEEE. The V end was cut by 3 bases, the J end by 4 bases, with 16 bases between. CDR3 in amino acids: CASSSLQGRFTEAFF. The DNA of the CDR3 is TGTGCCAGCAGCTCCTTACAGGGTAGGTTCACTGAAGCTTTCTTT.

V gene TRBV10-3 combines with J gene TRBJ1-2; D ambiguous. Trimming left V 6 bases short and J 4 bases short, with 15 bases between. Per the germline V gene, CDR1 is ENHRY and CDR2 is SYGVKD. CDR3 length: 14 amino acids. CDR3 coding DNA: TGTGCCATCAGGGCCCTCGGGAGCATCTATGGCTACACCTTC. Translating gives CAIRALGSIYGYTF.

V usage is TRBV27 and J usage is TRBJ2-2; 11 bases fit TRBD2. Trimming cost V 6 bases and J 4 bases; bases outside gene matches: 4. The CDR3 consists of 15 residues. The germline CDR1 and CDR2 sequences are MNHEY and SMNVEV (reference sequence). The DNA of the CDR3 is TGTGCCAGCAGGCTTAGCGGGGGGGCCACCGGGGAGCTGTTTTTT. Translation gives CASRLSGGATGELFF.

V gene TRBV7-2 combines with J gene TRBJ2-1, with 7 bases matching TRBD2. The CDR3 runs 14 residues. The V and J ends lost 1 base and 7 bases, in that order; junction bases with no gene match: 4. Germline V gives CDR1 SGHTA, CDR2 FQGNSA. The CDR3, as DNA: TGTGCCAGCAGCTTAGGGACTAGTCTAAATGAGCAGTTCTTC. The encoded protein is CASSLGTSLNEQFF.

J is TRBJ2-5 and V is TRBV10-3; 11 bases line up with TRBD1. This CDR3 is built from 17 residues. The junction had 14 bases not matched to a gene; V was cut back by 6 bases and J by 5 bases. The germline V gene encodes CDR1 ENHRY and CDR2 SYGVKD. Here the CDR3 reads CAISESQRTGGRETQYF. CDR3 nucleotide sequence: TGTGCCATCAGCGAGAGCCAACGGACAGGGGGCAGGGAGACCCAGTACTTC.

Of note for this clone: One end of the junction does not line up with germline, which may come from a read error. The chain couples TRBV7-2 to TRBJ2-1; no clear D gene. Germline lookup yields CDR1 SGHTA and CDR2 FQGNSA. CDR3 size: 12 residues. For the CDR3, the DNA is TGTGCCAGCAGCCGGAGATACAATGTGCAGTTCTTC. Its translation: CASSRRYNVQFF.

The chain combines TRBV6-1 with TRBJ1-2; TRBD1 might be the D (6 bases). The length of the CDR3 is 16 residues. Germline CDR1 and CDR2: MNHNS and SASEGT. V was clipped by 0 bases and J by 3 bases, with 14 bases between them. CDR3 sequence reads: CASSEALRTADYGYTF. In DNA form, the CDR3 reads TGTGCCAGCAGTGAAGCCCTCCGGACAGCGGACTATGGCTACACCTTC.

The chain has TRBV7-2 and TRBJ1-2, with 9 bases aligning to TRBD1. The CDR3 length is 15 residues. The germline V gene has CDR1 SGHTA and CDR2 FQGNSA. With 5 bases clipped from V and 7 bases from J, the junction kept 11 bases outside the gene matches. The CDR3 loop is CASSPQKTGGIGYTF. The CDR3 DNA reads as TGTGCCAGCAGCCCACAAAAGACAGGGGGAATTGGCTACACCTTC. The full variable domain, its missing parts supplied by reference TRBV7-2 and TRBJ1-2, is GAGVSQSPSNKVTEKGKDVELRCDPISGHTALYWYRQSLGQGLEFLIYFQGNSAPDKSGLPSDRFSAERTGGSVSTLTIQRTQQEDSAVYLCASSPQKTGGIGYTFGSGTRLTVV.

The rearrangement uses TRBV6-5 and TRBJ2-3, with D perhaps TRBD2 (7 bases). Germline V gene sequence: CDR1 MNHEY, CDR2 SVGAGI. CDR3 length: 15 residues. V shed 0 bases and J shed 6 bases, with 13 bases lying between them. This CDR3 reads CASSYSGGGGDTQYF. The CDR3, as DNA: TGTGCCAGCAGTTACTCGGGCGGGGGCGGTGATACGCAGTATTTT.

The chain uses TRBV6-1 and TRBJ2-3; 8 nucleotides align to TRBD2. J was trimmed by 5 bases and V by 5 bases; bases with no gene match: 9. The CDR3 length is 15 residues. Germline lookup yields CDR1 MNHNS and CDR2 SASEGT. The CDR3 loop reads CASSPGAGVRDTQYF. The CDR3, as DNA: TGTGCCAGCAGTCCGGGAGCGGGAGTGAGAGATACGCAGTATTTT.

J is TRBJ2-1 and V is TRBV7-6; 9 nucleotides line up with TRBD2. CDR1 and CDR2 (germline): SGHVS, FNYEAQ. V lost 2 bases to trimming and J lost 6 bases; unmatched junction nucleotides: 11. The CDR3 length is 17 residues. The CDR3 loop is CASSLNPGGRAGNEQFF. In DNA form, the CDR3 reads TGTGCCAGCAGCTTAAATCCCGGCGGGAGGGCCGGCAATGAGCAGTTCTTC.

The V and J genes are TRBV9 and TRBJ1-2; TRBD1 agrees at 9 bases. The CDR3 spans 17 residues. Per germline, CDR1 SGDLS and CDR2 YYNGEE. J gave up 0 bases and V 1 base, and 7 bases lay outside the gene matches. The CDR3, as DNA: TGTGCCAGCAGCGTACAGGACAGGGGACCACCTAACTATGGCTACACCTTC. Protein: CASSVQDRGPPNYGYTF.

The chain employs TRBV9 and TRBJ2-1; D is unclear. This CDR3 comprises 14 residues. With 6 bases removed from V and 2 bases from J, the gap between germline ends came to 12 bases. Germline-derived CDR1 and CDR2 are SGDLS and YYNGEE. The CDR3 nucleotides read TGTGCCAGCAACCCAGGAACCCCCTACAATGAGCAGTTCTTC. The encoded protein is CASNPGTPYNEQFF.

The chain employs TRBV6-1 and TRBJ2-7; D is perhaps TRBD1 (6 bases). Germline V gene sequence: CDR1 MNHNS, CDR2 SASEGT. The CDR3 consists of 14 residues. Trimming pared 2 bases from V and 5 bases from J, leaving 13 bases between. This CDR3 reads CASSESAGVDEQYV. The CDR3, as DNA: TGTGCCAGCAGTGAATCGGCAGGGGTAGACGAGCAGTACGTC.

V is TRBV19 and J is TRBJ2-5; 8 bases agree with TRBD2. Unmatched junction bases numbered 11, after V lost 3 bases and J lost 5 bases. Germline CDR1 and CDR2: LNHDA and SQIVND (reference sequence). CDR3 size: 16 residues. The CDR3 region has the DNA TGTGCCAGTAGTATGGGTGGCGGGAGGACCCAGGAGACCCAGTACTTC. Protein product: CASSMGGGRTQETQYF.

Written as DNA, the CDR3 is TGTGCTAGTGGTTTGTACAGGGGTCAGCCCCAGCATTTT. It encodes CASGLYRGQPQHF. This chain uses TRBV12-5 with TRBJ1-5; 7 nucleotides line up with TRBD1. The CDR3 is 13 residues long. V lost 2 bases and J lost 6; bases outside the gene matches: 1. The germline V gene encodes CDR1 LGHNT and CDR2 FRNRAP.